These T cell receptor beta chains were read from a single sample in a study of immune characterization of retroperitoneal liposarcoma. One entry per CDR3 protein, called by TCRdb with MiXCR from the PCR reads. The profile shows over 8,000 distinct CDR3 sequences, about a quarter of them singletons. The material sequenced was tumor tissue. These receptors originate from a female donor with retroperitoneal liposarcoma. CDR3s include the opening cysteine and the closing phenylalanine or tryptophan. The order of the fields is J gene, D gene, clone size, V gene, CDR3 DNA, CDR3 protein. The D gene is left open where the match is weak. Rows may omit the clone size; those that give it use once, few, many or a size class.

>TRBJ2-1|TRBD2|many|TRBV6-2/TRBV6-3
TGTGCCAGCCAGACTAGCGGGAGTTTGTATGAGCAGTTCTTC
CASQTSGSLYEQFF
>TRBJ1-2|NA|NA|TRBV11-2
TGTGCCAGCAGCCCGACGGACAACTATGGCTACACCTTC
CASSPTDNYGYTF
>TRBJ2-3|NA|medium-sized|TRBV6-1
TGTGCCAGCAGTTATAAGGGTAGGGGCACAGATACGCAGTATTTT
CASSYKGRGTDTQYF
>TRBJ1-2|TRBD1|NA|TRBV6-4
TGTGCCAGCAGTGCGACAGGGGAGATCGACTATGGCTACACCTTC
CASSATGEIDYGYTF
>TRBJ2-1|TRBD2|large|TRBV7-2
TGTGCCAGCAGCTTAGATCCTAGCGGCTACGAGCAGTTCTTC
CASSLDPSGYEQFF
>TRBJ2-2|NA|NA|TRBV12-3/TRBV12-4
TGTGCCAGCAGGGGGGGGGGCGCGGACACCGGGGAGCTGTTTTTT
CASRGGGADTGELFF
>TRBJ2-7|NA|NA|TRBV6-6
TGTGCCAGTTCAAAAGACAGGTTGGCCTACGAGCAGTACTTC
CASSKDRLAYEQYF
>TRBJ2-6|NA|few|TRBV7-8
TGTGCCAGCAGCTTAGTGTACTCTGGGGCCAACGTCCTGACTTTC
CASSLVYSGANVLTF
>TRBJ2-1|TRBD2|NA|TRBV6-4
TGTGCCAGCAGTGACTCTAGCGGGAGCTACAATGAGCAGTTCTTC
CASSDSSGSYNEQFF
>TRBJ1-5|NA|few|TRBV6-1
TGTGCCAGCAGCCCCGGAGTCGCCCTTGGGAATCAGCCCCAGCATTTT
CASSPGVALGNQPQHF
>TRBJ1-5|NA|NA|TRBV7-6
TGTGCCAGCAGCCAGAACAGGGTACAGCCCCAGCATTTT
CASSQNRVQPQHF
>TRBJ2-7|NA|many|TRBV27
TGTGCCAGCCTCGGGACTTTACCCTACGAGCAGTACTTC
CASLGTLPYEQYF
>TRBJ2-5|NA|NA|TRBV4-2
TGTGCCAGCAGCCGAGGGGCCGGGGAGGACCAGTACTTC
CASSRGAGEDQYF
>TRBJ1-5|NA|few|TRBV6-6
TGTGCCAGCAGTTACTCGCGTCATGGCAATCAGCCCCAGCATTTT
CASSYSRHGNQPQHF
>TRBJ2-7|NA|many|TRBV11-2
TGTGCCAGCAGCTCTGGGGTGGGGGAGCAGTACTTC
CASSSGVGEQYF
>TRBJ2-3|TRBD2|many|TRBV6-1
TGTGCCGGAAGACTAGCGGGGGGAGGAGATACGCAGTATTTT
CAGRLAGGGDTQYF
>TRBJ2-2|NA|many|TRBV6-1
TGTGCCAGCAGTGGGCAGGGTGCCGGGGAGCTGTTTTTT
CASSGQGAGELFF
>TRBJ2-3|TRBD2|many|TRBV10-1
TGCGCCAGCAGCCCCAATCTAGCGGGGGGCACAGATACGCAGTATTTT
CASSPNLAGGTDTQYF
>TRBJ2-7|NA|NA|TRBV28
TGTGCCAGCAGTACAGGAACCTACGAGCAGTACTTC
CASSTGTYEQYF
>TRBJ2-2|NA|NA|TRBV6-1
TGTGCCAGCATAAATACCGGGGAGCTGTTTTTT
CASINTGELFF
>TRBJ2-1|NA|NA|TRBV6-6
TGTGCCAGCAGTTACTCGGCTAGAGCGAACAATGAGCAGTTCTTC
CASSYSARANNEQFF
>TRBJ1-2|NA|many|TRBV7-2
TGTGCCAGCAGCTTAGAGACGGAAGGGCTTCGCGGCTACACCTTC
CASSLETEGLRGYTF
>TRBJ2-3|NA|medium-sized|TRBV7-2
TGTGCCAGCAGCCCGACTGGGGATACGCAGTATTTT
CASSPTGDTQYF
>TRBJ2-7|NA|many|TRBV11-3
TGTGCCAGCAGCTTAAAGGGGGACCTCTACAATGAGCAGTACTTC
CASSLKGDLYNEQYF
>TRBJ2-5|NA|few|TRBV24-1
TGTGCCACCAGTGATTTGCGGCAGTCTCAAGAGACCCAGTACTTC
CATSDLRQSQETQYF
>TRBJ1-1|TRBD1|few|TRBV12-3/TRBV12-4
TGTGCCAGCAGCCGAAGTACAGGGGAGAGGTTAGCTTTCTTT
CASSRSTGERLAFF
>TRBJ2-1|TRBD2|few|TRBV6-1
TGTGCCAGCAGTGAAGTGGGGGGGGTCTACGAGCAGTTCTTC
CASSEVGGVYEQFF
>TRBJ2-1|NA|many|TRBV6-1
TGTGCCAGCCAAAGGCCCCCTTACGAGCAGTTCTTC
CASQRPPYEQFF
>TRBJ1-1|TRBD1|few|TRBV27
TGTGCCAGCAGTGGCCCGGACAGGGCCACTGAAGCTTTCTTT
CASSGPDRATEAFF
>TRBJ2-1|TRBD2|NA|TRBV7-8
TGTGCCAGCAGCTCCGGCCGCCGTCAGCGGGGTCCGCAAGAGACCCAGTTCTTC
CASSSGRRQRGPQETQFF
>TRBJ2-2|NA|NA|TRBV6-1
TGTGCCAGCAGTGAAATCCCGGGAACTAGCCCCGGGGAGCTGTTTTTT
CASSEIPGTSPGELFF
>TRBJ2-3|NA|NA|TRBV7-4
TGTGCCAGCAGCTTGGGGCCGGCAGTCAGCACAGATACGCAGTATTTT
CASSLGPAVSTDTQYF
>TRBJ2-7|TRBD2|NA|TRBV7-6
TGTGCCAGCAGCCTCATAGGGGCCGTAGGACTAGCGGGAGAGAGCTCCTACAATGAGCAGTACTTC
CASSLIGAVGLAGESSYNEQYF
>TRBJ2-1|TRBD1|medium-sized|TRBV6-1
TGTGCCAGCAGTGAAGAAGGCCATAGACAGGGGATGGACGAGCAGTTCTTC
CASSEEGHRQGMDEQFF
>TRBJ2-1|NA|medium-sized|TRBV7-3
TGTGCCAGCAGCTTAATGGGGGTAGCAGGTTGGAATGAGCAGTTCTTC
CASSLMGVAGWNEQFF
>TRBJ2-3|TRBD2|NA|TRBV6-6
TGTGCCAGCAGTTACTCTAGGGCTAGCGGGGAGGCGGATACGCAGTATTTT
CASSYSRASGEADTQYF
>TRBJ2-1|TRBD1|few|TRBV4-1
TGCGCCAGCAGCCGAGGTTGGGACAGACCATCAGGCGAGCAGTTCTTC
CASSRGWDRPSGEQFF
>TRBJ2-7|TRBD1|NA|TRBV6-1
TGTGCCAGCAGTCTAGTCGACAGGGGGCAGAACGAGCAGTACTTC
CASSLVDRGQNEQYF
>TRBJ2-1|TRBD1|many|TRBV6-6
TGTGCCAGCAGTTACATGAAAGATACCGGGACAGCTTTCGAGCAGTTCTTC
CASSYMKDTGTAFEQFF
>TRBJ2-2|NA|NA|TRBV5-1
TGCGCCAGCAGCTTGGAGGGACCACGAATAGCGCCCGGGGAGCTGTTTTTT
CASSLEGPRIAPGELFF
>TRBJ2-1|NA|few|TRBV11-1
TGTGCCAGCAGCTTGGTGATAGGGCATTACGAGCAGTTCTTC
CASSLVIGHYEQFF
>TRBJ1-3|TRBD1|NA|TRBV6-6
TGTGCCAGCAGTTACGGACAGGGGAGCTCTGGAAACACCATATATTTT
CASSYGQGSSGNTIYF
>TRBJ2-1|NA|many|TRBV7-3
TGTGCCAGCAGCTTAGGGGCAGCGAGGGAGCAGTTCTTC
CASSLGAAREQFF
>TRBJ2-5|TRBD2|medium-sized|TRBV7-7
TGTGCTAGCAGCTTAGAGGAGGTGCGGGGGGCCCAGTACTTC
CASSLEEVRGAQYF
>TRBJ1-2|NA|few|TRBV6-1
TGTGCCAGCACGAAAGCAACAGCTAACTATGGCTACACCTTC
CASTKATANYGYTF
>TRBJ1-4|NA|few|TRBV7-2
TGTGCCAGCAGCGCCAATAGGTGGGAAAAACTGTTTTTT
CASSANRWEKLFF